Listed below are T cell receptor beta chains from one sample, sequenced in a study of T-cell reconstitution after alpha-beta-depleted transplantation in children. TCRdb recomputed calls from the PCR reads with MiXCR, one row per CDR3 protein. The sample carries under 60,000 distinct CDR3 sequences, about 5.7% recorded once. Sequencing used PBMCs, mostly from graft donor cells, obtained 60 days after TCRalphabeta/CD19-depleted stem cell transplant. The source of these receptors is a female patient aged 2-9 years who had a stem cell transplant for aplastic anemia, so the T cells may come from the graft donor. The CDR3 runs from the conserved cysteine through the conserved F or W. A D gene is named only where the DNA matches it firmly. Size tells how often a clone was seen (once, few, many) or the class of an expanded clone, and some rows leave it out.

CDR3 DNA | CDR3 protein | V gene | clone size | D gene | J gene
TGCAGTGCCTCGACAGGGGGAAACACTGAAGCTTTCTTT | CSASTGGNTEAFF | TRBV20-1 | many | TRBD1 | TRBJ1-1
TGTGCCAGCAGCAATAGCGGGGGGGCCTACAATGAGCAGTTCTTC | CASSNSGGAYNEQFF | TRBV7-9 | many | TRBD2 | TRBJ2-1
TGCAGTGTTAGGGATCCTGACAGGGCGGGTGAAGCTTTCTTT | CSVRDPDRAGEAFF | TRBV20-1 | many | TRBD1 | TRBJ1-1
TGTGCCAGCAGTTTACCTGGGCAGGGAACCTACGAGCAGTACTTC | CASSLPGQGTYEQYF | TRBV28 | many | - | TRBJ2-7
TGTGCCAGCAGTTTATCCCCGACCCCAGATTATGGCTACACCTTC | CASSLSPTPDYGYTF | TRBV28 | - | - | TRBJ1-2
TGTGCCAGCAGTTCAGTCCAACTCGGGACAGGGTATGAGACCCAGTACTTC | CASSSVQLGTGYETQYF | TRBV6-2/TRBV6-3 | few | TRBD1 | TRBJ2-5
TGCAGCGTAGCTGATGGGAACACTGAAGCTTTCTTT | CSVADGNTEAFF | TRBV29-1 | many | - | TRBJ1-1
TGCGCCAGCAGCCAAGACTTAGCGGGAGGACGGGGTGAGCAGTTCTTC | CASSQDLAGGRGEQFF | TRBV4-1 | many | TRBD2 | TRBJ2-1
TGTGCCAGCATTACAAGCGGGAAGAACACCGGGGAGCTGTTTTTT | CASITSGKNTGELFF | TRBV7-9 | many | TRBD2 | TRBJ2-2
TGTGCCAGCAGTTCCGGGACAGGGGGCGTCTGGGAGACCCAGTACTTC | CASSSGTGGVWETQYF | TRBV28 | many | TRBD1 | TRBJ2-5
TGTGCCAGCAGAGTCTGGGGGGGGAACACAGATACGCAGTATTTT | CASRVWGGNTDTQYF | TRBV6-5 | many | TRBD2 | TRBJ2-3
TGTGCCAGCAGCCATCAGGGACCGGGACAGCCCCAGCATTTT | CASSHQGPGQPQHF | TRBV3-1 | - | - | TRBJ1-5
TGTGCCAGCAGCGCGGGACACCCCGCCAAAAACATTCAGTACTTC | CASSAGHPAKNIQYF | TRBV7-9 | many | - | TRBJ2-4
TGTGCCAGCAGCCAGAGAAGGGACAATGAGCAGTTCTTC | CASSQRRDNEQFF | TRBV9 | many | - | TRBJ2-1
TGCAGTGCTAGAGTTGGTAGCGGGGGGGCAGATACGCAGTATTTT | CSARVGSGGADTQYF | TRBV20-1 | many | TRBD2 | TRBJ2-3
TGCGCCAGCAGCTCCGGGACGGCCTCTGGGGCCAACGTCCTGACTTTC | CASSSGTASGANVLTF | TRBV5-1 | - | - | TRBJ2-6
TGTGCCAGCAGCTTATCAGGGACTGAAGCTTTCTTT | CASSLSGTEAFF | TRBV7-9 | - | - | TRBJ1-1
TGTGCCAGCAGCCATCTCGCGGAGGGAGCGGGGGAGCAGTTCTTC | CASSHLAEGAGEQFF | TRBV4-2 | many | TRBD2 | TRBJ2-1
TGTGCCAGCAGCCAATACAATGAGCAGTTCTTC | CASSQYNEQFF | TRBV14 | many | - | TRBJ2-1
TGTGCCAGCAGTTTCCGGGACAGGGTTAATTCACCCCTCCACTTT | CASSFRDRVNSPLHF | TRBV12-3/TRBV12-4 | - | TRBD1 | TRBJ1-6
TGTGCCAGCAGCTCCCTCCGGAACACTGAAGCTTTCTTT | CASSSLRNTEAFF | TRBV7-2 | many | - | TRBJ1-1
TGTGCCAGCAGCTTGGACAGGGCAGCTGAAAAACTGTTTTTT | CASSLDRAAEKLFF | TRBV5-4 | - | - | TRBJ1-4
TGTGCCAGCAGCCAATCGAGAGACGGGCGGGCCGAAGCTTTCTTT | CASSQSRDGRAEAFF | TRBV7-9 | many | - | TRBJ1-1
TGTGCCATCAGTGAGGGGCGAGAGCAGTTCTTC | CAISEGREQFF | TRBV10-3 | many | - | TRBJ2-1
TGCGCCAGCAGCGCAACCGGGACAGGCTACGAGCAGTACTTC | CASSATGTGYEQYF | TRBV5-1 | many | TRBD1 | TRBJ2-7
TGTGCCAGCAGTTTAGGACAAAATTCACCCCTCCACTTT | CASSLGQNSPLHF | TRBV12-3/TRBV12-4 | many | - | TRBJ1-6
TGTGCCAGCAGCCTTGGGACGGGGAACACTGAAGCTTTCTTT | CASSLGTGNTEAFF | TRBV11-2 | few | - | TRBJ1-1
TGTGCCAGCAGTCCGACAGGGGGCCGTTATGGCTACACCTTC | CASSPTGGRYGYTF | TRBV12-3/TRBV12-4 | many | TRBD1 | TRBJ1-2
TGTGCCAGCAGCGAAAAGAAGGGGACTACCACCCCCGGGGACACCGGGGAGCTGTTTTTT | CASSEKKGTTTPGDTGELFF | TRBV21-1 | few | - | TRBJ2-2
TGTGCCTGGAGTGTAGGGTGGTATGGCTACACCTTC | CAWSVGWYGYTF | TRBV30 | once | - | TRBJ1-2
TGCAGTGCTCCCAAGACTAGGAGCTCCTACAATGAGCAGTTCTTC | CSAPKTRSSYNEQFF | TRBV20-1 | medium-sized | - | TRBJ2-1
TGTGCCAGCATTCCCGCAAGGGCTAGGGGTACGCAGTATTTT | CASIPARARGTQYF | TRBV6-6 | many | - | TRBJ2-3
TGTGCCAGCTCACTGGGACAGGGAGATGGCTACACCTTC | CASSLGQGDGYTF | TRBV18 | - | TRBD1 | TRBJ1-2
TGTGCCAGCAGCTCCATAGCGGGAGGGGTAGATACGCAGTATTTT | CASSSIAGGVDTQYF | TRBV7-2 | many | TRBD2 | TRBJ2-3
TGCAGCGTTTCGGGAGGGGTGGGGCAGCCCCAGCATTTT | CSVSGGVGQPQHF | TRBV29-1 | many | - | TRBJ1-5
TGCGCCAGCAGCCCGGGAGGGACTTCCCAAGAGACCCAGTACTTC | CASSPGGTSQETQYF | TRBV5-1 | many | TRBD2 | TRBJ2-5
TGTGCCAGCTCACCTTACACGGCACTAGCCAAAAACATTCAGTACTTC | CASSPYTALAKNIQYF | TRBV18 | - | - | TRBJ2-4
TGTGCCAGCAGTTTAAGTGTAGGTGAGGGGAACACTGAAGCTTTCTTT | CASSLSVGEGNTEAFF | TRBV12-3/TRBV12-4 | many | - | TRBJ1-1
TGCGCCAGCAGTTCTGAGGGGTACACCGGGGAGCTGTTTTTT | CASSSEGYTGELFF | TRBV10-2 | many | - | TRBJ2-2
TGTGCCAGCAGCCCCTGGTTGGTGCCAGGAAACGAGCAGTACTTC | CASSPWLVPGNEQYF | TRBV7-9 | many | - | TRBJ2-7
TGCAGTGCTTCTAGCGGGCAAGAGACCCAGTACTTC | CSASSGQETQYF | TRBV20-1 | many | TRBD2 | TRBJ2-5
TGTGCCAGCAGCCGAGTCGGTAATTCACCCCTCCACTTT | CASSRVGNSPLHF | TRBV28 | many | - | TRBJ1-6
TGCAGTGCTAGAGATTGGACAGGGACGCCGAATGAGCAGTTCTTC | CSARDWTGTPNEQFF | TRBV20-1 | many | TRBD1 | TRBJ2-1
TGTGCCAGTAGTATAGCGGGAGGGTACCAAGAGACCCAGTACTTC | CASSIAGGYQETQYF | TRBV19 | many | TRBD2 | TRBJ2-5
TGTGCCAGCAGCCAGTCATCTGAGCAGTTCTTC | CASSQSSEQFF | TRBV12-3/TRBV12-4 | many | - | TRBJ2-1
TGCAGCCACGGAGGTCCTAATTCACCCCTCCACTTT | CSHGGPNSPLHF | TRBV20-1 | - | - | TRBJ1-6
TGTGCCTGGAGTGTACCCGGGACAGGGGGCCACGAGCAGTACTTC | CAWSVPGTGGHEQYF | TRBV30 | - | TRBD1 | TRBJ2-7
TGTGCCAGCAGACGGGACAGGAGGTCCCCGGATACGCAGTATTTT | CASRRDRRSPDTQYF | TRBV6-5 | many | TRBD1 | TRBJ2-3
TGTGCCAGCAGCCCGGGGGACAGGGTTAATGAAAAACTGTTTTTT | CASSPGDRVNEKLFF | TRBV7-9 | - | TRBD1 | TRBJ1-4
TGTGCCAGCAGTTACTGGAGCGGGGGGGCCGGAGAGACCCAGTACTTC | CASSYWSGGAGETQYF | TRBV6-5 | many | TRBD2 | TRBJ2-5
TGTGCCAGCAGTCACACTGAAACCGGGGAGCTGTTTTTT | CASSHTETGELFF | TRBV6-2/TRBV6-3 | - | - | TRBJ2-2